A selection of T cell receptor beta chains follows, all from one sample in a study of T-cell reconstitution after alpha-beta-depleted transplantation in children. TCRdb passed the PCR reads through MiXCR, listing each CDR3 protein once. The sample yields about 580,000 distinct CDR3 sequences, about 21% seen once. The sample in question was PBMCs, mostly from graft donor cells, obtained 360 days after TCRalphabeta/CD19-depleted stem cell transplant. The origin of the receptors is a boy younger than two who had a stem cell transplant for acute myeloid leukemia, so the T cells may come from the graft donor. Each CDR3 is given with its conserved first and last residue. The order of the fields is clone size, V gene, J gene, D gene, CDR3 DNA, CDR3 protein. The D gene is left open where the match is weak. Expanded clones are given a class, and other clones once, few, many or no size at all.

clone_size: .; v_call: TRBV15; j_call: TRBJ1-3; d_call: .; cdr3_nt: TGTGCCACCAGCAGAAATCCTCAGAGGATTGGGAACACCATATATTTT; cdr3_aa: CATSRNPQRIGNTIYF
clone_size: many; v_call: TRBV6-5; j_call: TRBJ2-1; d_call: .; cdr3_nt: TGTGCCAGCAGCTCAGCCCCGAATGAGCAGTTCTTC; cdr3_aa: CASSSAPNEQFF
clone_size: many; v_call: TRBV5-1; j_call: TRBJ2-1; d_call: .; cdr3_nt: TGCGCCACCTCGGACGGGAGCTCCTACAATGAGCAGTTCTTC; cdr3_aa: CATSDGSSYNEQFF
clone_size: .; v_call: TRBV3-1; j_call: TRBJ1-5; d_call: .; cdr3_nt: TGTGCCAGCAGCCAAGTCCGGGGGCAGATGGGCAATCAGCCCCAGCATTTT; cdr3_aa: CASSQVRGQMGNQPQHF
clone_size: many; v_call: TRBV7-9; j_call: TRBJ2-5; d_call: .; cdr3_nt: TGTGCCAGCAGCTCGAAGGACACACGGTACCTAGAGACCCAGTACTTC; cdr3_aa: CASSSKDTRYLETQYF
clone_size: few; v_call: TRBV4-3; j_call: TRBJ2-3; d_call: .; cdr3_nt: TGCGCCAGCAGCCCCAGGGGGGCGGGTGTAGATACGCAGTATTTT; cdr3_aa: CASSPRGAGVDTQYF
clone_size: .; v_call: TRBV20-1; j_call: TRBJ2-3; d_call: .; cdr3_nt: TGCAGTGCCCCCGGGGGACGCACAGATACGCAGTATTTT; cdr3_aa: CSAPGGRTDTQYF
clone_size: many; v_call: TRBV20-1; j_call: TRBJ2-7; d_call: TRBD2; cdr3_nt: TGCAGTGCCGGGACTAGCGGTGCCTACGAGCAGTACTTC; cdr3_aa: CSAGTSGAYEQYF
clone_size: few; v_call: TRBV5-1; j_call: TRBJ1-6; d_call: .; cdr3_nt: TGCGCCAGCAGCTCGGACACAAACTTCTATAATTCACCCCTCCACTTT; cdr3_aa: CASSSDTNFYNSPLHF
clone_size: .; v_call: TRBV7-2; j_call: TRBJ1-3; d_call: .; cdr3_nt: TGTGCCAGCAGCTTAGCAGTGGCAGGGTCTGGAAACACCATATATTTT; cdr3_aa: CASSLAVAGSGNTIYF
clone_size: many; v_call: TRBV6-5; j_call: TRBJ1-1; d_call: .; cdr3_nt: TGTGCCAGCCGGGGAGTCTTGAACACTGAAGCTTTCTTT; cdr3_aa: CASRGVLNTEAFF
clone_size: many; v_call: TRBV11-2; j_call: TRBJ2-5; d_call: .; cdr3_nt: TGTGCCAGCAGCTCCACAGGGATTCGCCAAGAGACCCAGTACTTC; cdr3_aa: CASSSTGIRQETQYF
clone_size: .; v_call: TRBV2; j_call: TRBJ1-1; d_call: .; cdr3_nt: TGTGCCAGCAGTTCTAATCGGATGAACACTGAAGCTTTCTTT; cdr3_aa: CASSSNRMNTEAFF
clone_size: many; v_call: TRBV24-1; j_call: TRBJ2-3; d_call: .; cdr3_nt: TGTGCCACCAGTGATCCTCTCCCTGGTACGCAGTATTTT; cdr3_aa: CATSDPLPGTQYF
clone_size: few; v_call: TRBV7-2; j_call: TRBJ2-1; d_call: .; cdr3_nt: TGTGCCAGCAGATTTAGTAGCGGCGGCCGTGGGGTGCAGTTCTTC; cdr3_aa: CASRFSSGGRGVQFF
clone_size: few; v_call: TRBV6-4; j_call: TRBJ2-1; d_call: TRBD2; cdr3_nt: TGTGCCAGCAGTCGACCTGGAGCGGGGGGGCTACATACGACTACGGGTGAGCAGTTCTTC; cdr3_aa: CASSRPGAGGLHTTTGEQFF
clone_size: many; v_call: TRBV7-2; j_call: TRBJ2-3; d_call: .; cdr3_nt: TGTGCCAGCACCGAGGAGGTTGGGTACGATACGCAGTATTTT; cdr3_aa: CASTEEVGYDTQYF
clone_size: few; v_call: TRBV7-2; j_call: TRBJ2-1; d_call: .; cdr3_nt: TGTGCCAGCAGCTTAGAACAGGTCCGCAATGAGCAGTTCTTC; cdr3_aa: CASSLEQVRNEQFF